A selection of T cell receptor beta chains follows, all from one sample in a study of TIL therapy for anti-PD-1-resistant metastatic lung cancer. TCRdb's table, derived via immunoSEQ multiplex PCR, lists solely in-frame clones and lacks some. The sample has roughly 60,000 clones; about nine tenths are singletons. This material consisted of blood, taken at baseline. The receptors derive from a person between 25 and 80 years old with non-small cell lung cancer. Each CDR3 is given with its conserved first and last residue. The D gene is left open where the match is weak. The size field is filled for only some rows; it gives once, few, many or a size class.

abundance,v_gene,j_gene,d_gene,CDR3aa,CDR3nt
-,TRBV13,TRBJ2-3,-,CASSLDPSTDTQYF,TGTGCCAGCAGCTTAGACCCTAGCACAGATACGCAGTATTTT
-,TRBV3-1/TRBV3-2,TRBJ2-3,-,CASTILGRTDTQYF,TGTGCCAGCACTATTTTGGGGCGCACAGATACGCAGTATTTT
-,TRBV24-1,TRBJ2-7,-,CATQGGSYEQYF,TGTGCCACCCAGGGGGGCAGTTACGAGCAGTACTTC
-,TRBV5-4,TRBJ2-2,-,CASSLEVQLDTGELFF,TGTGCCAGCAGCTTAGAGGTCCAATTGGACACCGGGGAGCTGTTTTTT
-,TRBV28,TRBJ2-3,-,CASSFDTQYF,TGTGCCAGCAGTTTTGATACGCAGTATTTT
-,TRBV19,TRBJ1-4,-,CASAFQGTEKLFF,TGTGCCAGCGCCTTTCAGGGAACCGAAAAACTGTTTTTT
once,TRBV9,TRBJ2-1,TRBD2,CASSPTSGGHNEQFF,TGTGCCAGCAGCCCCACTAGCGGGGGACACAATGAGCAGTTCTTC
-,TRBV30,TRBJ2-2,-,CAWRGGSYAGELFF,TGTGCCTGGAGAGGGGGATCATATGCCGGGGAGCTGTTTTTT
-,TRBV19,TRBJ1-5,-,CASSIEGQPQHF,TGTGCCAGTAGTATAGAGGGACAGCCCCAGCATTTT
-,TRBV10-3,TRBJ1-2,TRBD1,CAISESGAQGTNYGYTF,TGTGCCATCAGTGAGTCCGGGGCACAGGGGACTAACTATGGCTACACCTTC
once,TRBV7-2,TRBJ2-7,-,CASSLGNSFYEQYF,TGTGCCAGCAGCTTAGGAAACTCCTTCTACGAGCAGTACTTC
-,TRBV2,TRBJ1-5,-,CASSEVGRIDSNQPQHF,TGTGCCAGCAGTGAAGTTGGAAGGATCGATAGCAATCAGCCCCAGCATTTT
-,TRBV4-1,TRBJ2-1,TRBD2,CASSQGTSGIYNEQFF,TGCGCCAGCAGCCAGGGGACTAGCGGGATATACAATGAGCAGTTCTTC
-,TRBV12-3/TRBV12-4,TRBJ1-5,-,CASSRDGEQPQHF,TGTGCCAGCAGCCGAGACGGAGAACAGCCCCAGCATTTT
few,TRBV12-3/TRBV12-4,TRBJ1-5,-,CASSIMSTPQHF,TGTGCCAGCAGCATTATGTCCACGCCCCAGCATTTT
-,TRBV5-5,TRBJ1-6,-,CASSLDGGPGNSPLHF,TGTGCCAGCAGTTTGGACGGGGGACCAGGGAATTCACCCCTCCACTTT
-,TRBV19,TRBJ2-2,TRBD1,CASFRQGTTGELFF,TGTGCCAGTTTTCGACAGGGAACCACCGGGGAGCTGTTTTTT
-,TRBV6-5,TRBJ2-7,TRBD1,CASRTGTGTYEQYF,TGTGCCAGCAGAACCGGGACAGGGACCTACGAGCAGTACTTC
-,TRBV11-2,TRBJ1-1,-,CATSLMAEAFF,TGTGCCACCAGCTTAATGGCTGAAGCTTTCTTT
-,TRBV6-5,TRBJ2-4,-,CASSYSWAGKNIQYF,TGTGCCAGCAGTTACTCGTGGGCGGGCAAAAACATTCAGTACTTC
once,TRBV9,TRBJ2-1,TRBD2,CASSPGLAGGSSYNEQFF,TGTGCCAGCAGCCCAGGACTAGCGGGGGGGAGCTCCTACAATGAGCAGTTCTTC
-,TRBV4-2,TRBJ1-2,-,CASSPDTGYGYTF,TGTGCCAGCAGCCCAGACACAGGCTATGGCTACACCTTC
-,TRBV6-4,TRBJ2-3,-,CASSLEGGDTQYF,TGTGCCAGCAGTCTTGAGGGGGGAGATACGCAGTATTTT
few,TRBV4-2,TRBJ1-2,-,CASSQEFSQGNYGYTF,TGTGCCAGCAGCCAAGAATTCAGTCAGGGCAACTATGGCTACACCTTC
once,TRBV9,TRBJ2-7,TRBD1,CASSVGDGTGGLEQYF,TGTGCCAGCAGCGTAGGGGATGGGACAGGGGGACTCGAGCAGTACTTC
-,TRBV5-1,TRBJ2-3,-,CASSKMGSTDTQYF,TGCGCCAGCTCTAAGATGGGGAGCACAGATACGCAGTATTTT
-,TRBV5-5,TRBJ1-1,-,CASSLGRADTEAFF,TGTGCCAGCAGCTTGGGGAGGGCGGACACTGAAGCTTTCTTT
-,TRBV6-6,TRBJ2-3,TRBD1,CASSQGTGGWSDTQYF,TGTGCCAGCAGCCAAGGGACAGGGGGCTGGTCAGATACGCAGTATTTT
once,TRBV7-3,TRBJ1-1,-,CASSLRGRQGSEAFF,TGTGCCAGCAGCTTAAGGGGTAGGCAAGGGTCTGAAGCTTTCTTT
-,TRBV30,TRBJ2-2,-,CAWSLDLYTGELFF,TGTGCCTGGAGTCTGGACTTATACACCGGGGAGCTGTTTTTT
-,TRBV19,TRBJ1-5,TRBD1,CASSIKGAGNQPQHF,TGTGCCAGTAGTATAAAGGGGGCCGGGAATCAGCCCCAGCATTTT
-,TRBV5-1,TRBJ2-2,TRBD2,CASSLMAGGGTGELFF,TGCGCCAGCAGCTTAATGGCGGGAGGTGGGACCGGGGAGCTGTTTTTT
-,TRBV6-6,TRBJ1-3,-,CASSYVKELGNTIYF,TGTGCCAGCAGTTACGTGAAGGAACTCGGAAACACCATATATTTT
-,TRBV12-5,TRBJ1-5,TRBD1,CASGLVLTGGGVGRNQPQHF,TGTGCTAGTGGTTTGGTACTTACAGGGGGCGGAGTAGGGCGCAATCAGCCCCAGCATTTT
-,TRBV9,TRBJ1-3,-,CASSVATAGNTIYF,TGTGCCAGCAGCGTAGCCACAGCTGGAAACACCATATATTTT
-,TRBV10-3,TRBJ2-4,TRBD2,CAISETLAGGDDIQYF,TGTGCCATCAGTGAGACCCTAGCGGGAGGGGATGACATTCAGTACTTC
-,TRBV4-1,TRBJ2-5,-,CASSQDPGEETQYF,TGCGCCAGCAGCCAAGATCCGGGAGAAGAGACCCAGTACTTC
few,TRBV14,TRBJ1-1,-,CASSQGPLNTEAFF,TGTGCCAGCAGCCAAGGGCCGCTGAACACTGAAGCTTTCTTT
-,TRBV28,TRBJ2-2,-,CASSRVSLGSGELFF,TGTGCCAGCAGTCGGGTCTCACTAGGGTCCGGGGAGCTGTTTTTT
-,TRBV12-3/TRBV12-4,TRBJ2-1,-,CASSPRDRGQFF,TGTGCCAGCAGTCCTCGGGATCGAGGGCAGTTCTTC
-,TRBV5-1,TRBJ2-3,-,CASSWQGTTDTQYF,TGCGCCAGCAGCTGGCAGGGGACGACAGATACGCAGTATTTT
-,TRBV10-2,TRBJ1-1,-,CASSFDTEAFF,TGCGCCAGCAGTTTCGACACTGAAGCTTTCTTT
-,TRBV24-1,TRBJ2-3,TRBD2,CATSGGAGGLADTQYF,TGTGCCACCAGTGGGGGAGCGGGGGGCCTCGCAGATACGCAGTATTTT
-,TRBV19,TRBJ1-4,-,CASSNRPQVGEKLFF,TGTGCCAGTAGTAACAGGCCCCAGGTAGGGGAAAAACTGTTTTTT
once,TRBV28,TRBJ1-2,TRBD1,CASSLTGGAPNYGYTF,TGTGCCAGCAGTTTAACAGGGGGCGCGCCTAACTATGGCTACACCTTC
-,TRBV5-5,TRBJ2-1,-,CASSLSSYNEQFF,TGTGCCAGCAGCCTAAGCTCCTACAATGAGCAGTTCTTC
-,TRBV9,TRBJ2-1,-,CASSVSGLGLYNEQFF,TGTGCCAGCAGCGTAAGTGGGCTAGGGTTATACAATGAGCAGTTCTTC
-,TRBV30,TRBJ2-3,-,CAWSAGYSTDTQYF,TGTGCCTGGAGTGCGGGGTATAGCACAGATACGCAGTATTTT
-,TRBV18,TRBJ2-7,-,CASSLGGGFGYEQYF,TGTGCCAGCTCACTGGGTGGGGGATTCGGTTACGAGCAGTACTTC
-,TRBV2,TRBJ1-1,-,CASSEARDIFEAFF,TGTGCCAGCAGTGAAGCGAGGGACATCTTCGAAGCTTTCTTT
once,TRBV7-6,TRBJ1-1,-,CASSLLGEANTEAFF,TGTGCCAGCAGCCTACTTGGTGAGGCTAACACTGAAGCTTTCTTT
-,TRBV6-5,TRBJ2-7,-,CASSRETATYEQYF,TGTGCCAGCAGTCGTGAGACAGCTACCTACGAGCAGTACTTC
-,TRBV4-1,TRBJ1-5,-,CASSQGGVDQPQHF,TGCGCCAGCAGCCAGGGGGGCGTAGATCAGCCCCAGCATTTT